The next 13 T cell receptor beta chains were all read from a single sample in a study of blood T cell repertoires in COVID-19. Sequencing used immunoSEQ multiplex PCR; TCRdb keeps in-frame clones, though not all of them. The table records around 150,000 clones, about four fifths of them present only once. Sequences were obtained from peripheral blood. The origin of the receptors is a man between 65 and 80 years old with acute or convalescent COVID-19.

The chain uses TRBV7-3 and TRBJ1-6, with D tentatively TRBD1 (5 bases). Germline V gene sequence: CDR1 SGHTA, CDR2 FQGTGA. Trimming removed 5 bases at V and 6 bases at J, with 14 bases between. This CDR3 contains 15 residues. The CDR3 DNA sequence: TGTGCCAGCAGCCCTTCAACAGGACCTAATTCACCCCTCCACTTT. This translates into CASSPSTGPNSPLHF.

The chain recombines TRBV30 with TRBJ2-7; 8 bases fit TRBD1. This CDR3 region has 15 residues. Per the germline V gene, CDR1 is GTSNPN and CDR2 is SVGIG (reference sequence). With V trimmed by 0 bases and J by 1 base, 5 bases remained unmatched. The CDR3 sequence is CAWSVLNRGSYEQYF. The CDR3 DNA reads as TGTGCCTGGAGTGTACTCAACAGGGGGTCCTACGAGCAGTACTTC.

CDR3 sequence: CASSPQNSPLHF. CDR3 sequence (DNA): TGTGCCAGCAGCCCACAGAATTCACCCCTCCACTTT. The chain uses TRBV11-2 and TRBJ1-6, with D uncertain. The germline gives CDR1 SGHAT, CDR2 FQNNGV. Trimming took 5 bases from V and 7 from J, leaving 6 bases between them. The CDR3 is 12 residues long. Using reference TRBV11-2 and TRBJ1-6 for the parts outside the CDR3, the full variable domain is EAGVAQSPRYKIIEKRQSVAFWCNPISGHATLYWYQQILGQGPKLLIQFQNNGVVDDSQLPKDRFSAERLKGVDSTLKIQPAKLEDSAVYLCASSPQNSPLHFGNGTRLTVT.

The V gene is TRBV6-5, the J gene TRBJ1-1, with D maybe TRBD1 (5 bases). Between the trimmed V and J ends, which lost 0 bases and 2 bases, there was a span of 13 bases. Germline CDR1 reads MNHEY; CDR2 reads SVGAGI. This CDR3 spans 16 amino acids. The CDR3 reads CASSYSYTGINTEAFF. The CDR3 DNA reads as TGTGCCAGCAGTTACTCTTATACAGGAATCAACACTGAAGCTTTCTTT.

The chain recombines TRBV7-8 with TRBJ1-3; D gene uncertain. Germline CDR1 SGHVS, CDR2 FQNEAQ. V was pared by 5 bases and J by 0 bases, with 14 bases between. The CDR3 spans 16 residues. The CDR3 nucleotides read TGTGCCAGCAGCCCGATGACTGCCAGCTCTGGAAACACCATATATTTT. It yields the protein CASSPMTASSGNTIYF.

The chain joins TRBV6-5 to TRBJ1-4, with 8 bases matching TRBD1. The V and J ends lost 6 bases and 7 bases, in that order; junction bases with no gene match: 10. Germline V lookup: CDR1 MNHEY, CDR2 SVGAGI. CDR3 length equals 15 residues. CDR3 amino acids: CASRGRTGRGEKLFF. The DNA for the CDR3 is TGTGCCAGCAGGGGTCGGACAGGGCGGGGTGAAAAACTGTTTTTT.

The V and J genes are TRBV6-5 and TRBJ1-5; a weak D match, TRBD1 (6 bases). Deletions cut 6 bases from V and 6 bases from J, with 15 bases between. The CDR3 extends over 14 amino acids. Germline CDR1 is MNHEY and CDR2 is SVGAGI. CDR3 coding DNA: TGTGCCAGCAGCTCCCAGGGGCCCGGTCAGCCCCAGCATTTT. Its protein is CASSSQGPGQPQHF.

Here the CDR3 reads CASSWDSSYNSPLHF. The CDR3 DNA sequence: TGTGCCAGCAGCTGGGACAGCTCCTATAATTCACCCCTCCACTTT. V and J are TRBV7-2 and TRBJ1-6; 7 bases fit TRBD1. V lost 4 bases, J lost 0 bases, and 0 bases stayed unmatched. Germline values: CDR1 SGHTA, CDR2 FQGNSA. The CDR3 sequence is 15 residues long.

This clone has just one count. This sequence joins TRBV19 and TRBJ2-3; possibly TRBD1 for D (6 bases). V lost 3 bases to trimming and J lost 5 bases, with 9 bases between them. This CDR3 is built from 13 residues. CDR1 LNHDA and CDR2 SQIVND come from the germline V gene (reference sequence). The CDR3 reads CASSIQGQDTQYF. The DNA of the CDR3 is TGTGCCAGTAGTATTCAGGGGCAAGATACGCAGTATTTT.

This chain uses TRBV19 with TRBJ2-2; D might be TRBD1 (6 bases). This CDR3 contains 14 residues. Trimming took 7 bases from V and 1 from J, leaving 10 bases between them. Germline CDR1 and CDR2: LNHDA and SQIVND (reference sequence). The CDR3 region is CASTSTGNTGELFF. Here the CDR3 DNA reads TGTGCCAGTACCTCGACAGGGAACACCGGGGAGCTGTTTTTT.

The genes are TRBV4-2 and TRBJ2-1, with TRBD2 identical over 7 bases. V gave up 1 base and J gave up 8 bases; unmatched junction bases: 11. This CDR3 is 16 amino acids long. Germline lookup yields CDR1 LGHNA and CDR2 YNFKEQ. In DNA, the CDR3 is TGTGCCAGCAGCCAAGGGTGGACTAGTGGGGTTCATGAGCAGTTCTTC. Amino acid sequence: CASSQGWTSGVHEQFF.

The chain combines TRBV6-6 with TRBJ2-1; TRBD2 agrees at 14 bases. V was pared by 7 bases and J by 10 bases, with 9 bases of the junction left unmatched. Per germline, CDR1 MNHNY and CDR2 SVGAGI (reference sequence). The CDR3 is made up of 15 amino acids. CDR3 sequence (DNA): TGTGCCAGCACACAGACTAGCGGGGGGGCCTGGGAGCAGTTCTTC. Amino acid sequence: CASTQTSGGAWEQFF.

The chain employs TRBV7-2 and TRBJ2-1; 9 bases align to TRBD2. The CDR3 is made up of 16 amino acids. CDR1 and CDR2 from the germline V gene are SGHTA and FQGNSA. With 2 bases clipped from V and 5 bases from J, the junction kept 7 bases outside the gene matches. The CDR3 coding sequence is TGTGCCAGCAGCTTAATTGGCGGGAGGGCCGACAATGAGCAGTTCTTC. Translated: CASSLIGGRADNEQFF.